The 30 T cell receptor beta chains listed next were all sequenced from one sample in a study of graft-versus-host responses after intestinal transplantation. Clones were sequenced by immunoSEQ multiplex PCR, and TCRdb holds only the in-frame ones, with some missing. Among some 2,500 clones listed, under 30% were seen once. The material was alloreactive CD4+ T cells from a mixed lymphocyte reaction culture, obtained before transplantation. Subset specified: CFSE-low proliferating T cells sorted from roughly six-day pre-transplant mixed lymphocyte reaction (GvH or HvG direction). These receptors were obtained from a human patient who was an organ donor for intestinal transplantation.

This chain connects TRBV7-8 to TRBJ2-7; 7 bases are a match to TRBD1. The CDR3 extends over 15 amino acids. Trimming removed 0 bases from V and 3 bases from J; junction bases left unmatched: 5. The germline V gene has CDR1 SGHVS and CDR2 FQNEAQ. In DNA form, the CDR3 reads TGTGCCAGCAGCTTAGCGTGGGACAGCAGCTACGAGCAGTACTTC. This sequence encodes CASSLAWDSSYEQYF.

This clone was counted only a few times. The CDR3 DNA reads as TGTGCCAGCAGACCCGGACAGGGTAGCATGAACACTGAAGCTTTCTTT. This encodes CASRPGQGSMNTEAFF. The chain joins TRBV4-2 to TRBJ1-1; 8 bases align to TRBD1. The CDR3 covers 16 residues. V shed 6 bases, J shed 0 bases, and the junction held 9 bases outside the gene matches. Germline V lookup: CDR1 LGHNA, CDR2 YNFKEQ.

This clone appeared once. The chain carries TRBV9 and TRBJ1-2; D gene ambiguous. Germline V gene lookup returns CDR1 SGDLS and CDR2 YYNGEE. V was shortened by 4 bases and J by 5 bases, with 21 bases between the two germline ends. The CDR3 covers 16 residues. The CDR3 is CASSPGGGNSGYGYTF. CDR3 DNA sequence: TGTGCCAGCAGCCCAGGAGGAGGGAACTCGGGGTATGGCTACACCTTC.

J is TRBJ1-4 and V is TRBV5-4; maybe TRBD1 (6 bases). The germline V gene encodes CDR1 SGHNT and CDR2 YYREEE (reference sequence). V dropped 4 bases and J dropped 16 bases, with 20 bases sitting between them. The CDR3 is 13 amino acids. CDR3 sequence: CASSDDFEGQRFF. DNA for the CDR3: TGTGCCAGCAGCGATGACTTTGAGGGACAACGGTTTTTT.

This clone showed up just a few times. At one end the junction does not follow the germline gene, possibly because of a read error. This chain connects TRBV25-1 to TRBJ1-5; D call uncertain. Germline V gives CDR1 MGHDK, CDR2 SYGVNS. There are 14 residues in the CDR3. In DNA form, the CDR3 reads TGTGCCGATATAAGTAAGGGAGATGGACCAGCCCCAGCATTT. Amino acid sequence: CADISKGDGPAPAF.

The chain employs TRBV11-1 and TRBJ2-3; 12 nucleotides match TRBD2. Unmatched junction bases numbered 10, after V lost 1 base and J lost 2 bases. Germline V gene data show CDR1 as SGHAT and CDR2 as FQDESV (reference sequence). CDR3 length equals 19 residues. CDR3 protein: CASSLGRLAGAGNTDTQYF. CDR3 DNA sequence: TGTGCCAGCAGCTTAGGCCGACTAGCGGGAGCGGGGAACACAGATACGCAGTATTTT.

Only a few counts were recorded for this clone. The V call is TRBV18, the J call TRBJ2-3; 10 nucleotides align to TRBD2. This CDR3 is 18 amino acids long. V lost 3 bases to trimming and J lost 6 bases; unmatched junction nucleotides: 15. Germline CDR1 KGHSH, CDR2 LQKENI. CDR3 in amino acids: CASSPQTSGKQGSDTQYF. The CDR3 DNA reads as TGTGCCAGCTCACCGCAAACTAGCGGGAAGCAAGGTTCGGATACGCAGTATTTT. Full variable domain (missing parts from reference TRBV18 and TRBJ2-3): NAGVMQNPRHLVRRRGQEARLRCSPMKGHSHVYWYRQLPEEGLKFMVYLQKENIIDESGMPKERFSAEFPKEGPSILRIQQVVRGDSAAYFCASSPQTSGKQGSDTQYFGPGTRLTVL.

The chain is built from TRBV4-1 and TRBJ2-5; D is unresolved. CDR1 MGHRA and CDR2 YSYEKL come from the germline V gene. V gave up 10 bases and J gave up 5 bases, with 8 bases separating them. The CDR3 sequence is 10 residues long. The CDR3 spells CAIPSETQYF. The CDR3 DNA sequence: TGCGCCATTCCTTCCGAGACCCAGTACTTC.

V is TRBV7-8 and J is TRBJ2-1; D possibly corresponds to TRBD2 (6 bases). V lost 2 bases and J 1 base, leaving 9 bases between the germline ends. Germline CDR1 is SGHVS and CDR2 is FQNEAQ. The length of the CDR3 is 15 residues. For the CDR3, the DNA is TGTGCCAGCAGCTTACGGGGGATGTCCTACAATGAGCAGTTCTTC. As protein: CASSLRGMSYNEQFF.

This clone qualifies as medium-sized. This chain uses TRBV29-1 with TRBJ2-1; TRBD2 matches 11 bases. V lost 4 bases and J lost 12; bases outside the gene matches: 11. Germline CDR1 and CDR2: SQVTM and ANQGSEA. The CDR3 covers 14 residues. CDR3: CSVVRGLAAPGQFF. Written as DNA, the CDR3 is TGCAGCGTTGTGCGGGGACTAGCGGCACCAGGGCAGTTCTTC.

CDR3 in amino acids: CAFYRVPETQYF. The CDR3 region has the DNA TGTGCCTTTTATCGGGTACCAGAGACCCAGTACTTC. V gene TRBV19 combines with J gene TRBJ2-5; D gene uncertain. Germline V lookup: CDR1 LNHDA, CDR2 SQIVND (reference sequence). V was pared by 11 bases and J by 4 bases, with 14 bases between. This CDR3 comprises 12 residues.

The rearrangement joins TRBV21-1 to TRBJ2-3; no DNA check was done on the table's D call, TRBD2. TRBV21-1 is an annotated pseudogene. CDR3 size: 14 residues. The DNA of the CDR3 is TGTGCCGGTCCTCGAACGGGATATACAGATACGCAGTATTTT. The encoded protein is CAGPRTGYTDTQYF.

The chain combines TRBV6-8 with TRBJ1-3; D is uncertain. The CDR3 loop spans 11 amino acids. The V gene's germline CDR1 is MNHGY and CDR2 SAAAGT. The V end lost 6 bases, the J end lost 4 bases, and 4 bases lay between the germline ends. The CDR3 bases are TGTGCCAGCAGCAGAGGAAACACCATATATTTT. This sequence encodes CASSRGNTIYF.

The J gene is TRBJ2-7, the V gene TRBV4-1; 9 bases are shared with TRBD2. Trimming at V came to 4 bases and at J to 1 base, leaving 2 bases not matched to a gene. Germline lookup yields CDR1 MGHRA and CDR2 YSYEKL. CDR3 length: 14 residues. CDR3 bases: TGCGCCAGCAGCCTAGCGGGGGAATCCTACGAGCAGTACTTC. Protein product: CASSLAGESYEQYF.

The V gene is TRBV6-6, the J gene TRBJ1-5, with D tentatively TRBD1 (5 bases). The CDR3 is made up of 15 amino acids. CDR1 and CDR2 from the germline V gene are MNHNY and SVGAGI (reference sequence). Trimming took off 11 bases at V and 0 bases at J, with 17 bases between the two ends. The CDR3: CAARRDFNSNQPQHF. The DNA of the CDR3 is TGTGCCGCCCGGAGGGACTTTAATAGCAATCAGCCCCAGCATTTT.

This clone is deemed medium-sized. The chain uses TRBV5-1 and TRBJ2-1, with TRBD2 matching 11 bases. The CDR3 consists of 15 residues. Germline-derived CDR1 and CDR2 are SGHRS and YFSETQ. J was trimmed by 6 bases and V by 4 bases; bases with no gene match: 6. In nucleotides, the CDR3 is TGCGCCAGCAGCCTCACCGGGACTAGCGGCAATGAGCAGTTCTTC. This gives the protein CASSLTGTSGNEQFF.

This clone was detected a few times. The V and J genes are TRBV30 and TRBJ1-5; possible D gene TRBD1, 6 bases. Trimming took off 2 bases at V and 7 bases at J, with 12 bases between the two ends. The length of the CDR3 is 13 residues. Germline V gene data show CDR1 as GTSNPN and CDR2 as SVGIG (reference sequence). The DNA of the CDR3 is TGTGCCTGGAGTCTAGGGGGAGAGCAGCCCCAGCATTTT. Its translation is CAWSLGGEQPQHF.

The CDR3 nucleotides are TGTGCCAGCACATACATACTAGCGGAGAACCACAATGAGCAGTTCTTC. Translating gives CASTYILAENHNEQFF. The rearrangement links TRBV2 to TRBJ2-1; 8 bases line up with TRBD2. V lost 7 bases and J lost 5; bases outside the gene matches: 13. The CDR3 is 16 amino acids. Germline V gene sequence: CDR1 SNHLY, CDR2 FYNNEI.

The V call is TRBV19, the J call TRBJ2-3; TRBD2 is a possible D gene (6 bases). This CDR3 is built from 14 residues. Germline V gene lookup returns CDR1 LNHDA and CDR2 SQIVND (reference sequence). V was clipped by 3 bases and J by 3 bases, with 10 bases between them. CDR3 in DNA: TGTGCCAGTAGTATCGCGGGAACTACAGATACGCAGTATTTT. It encodes CASSIAGTTDTQYF.

The J gene is TRBJ1-5, the V gene TRBV6-5; a possible D gene is TRBD1 (6 bases). The germline V and J ends were trimmed by 5 bases and 5 bases, with 13 bases remaining between them. The CDR3 totals 14 residues. Per germline, CDR1 MNHEY and CDR2 SVGAGI. CDR3 DNA: TGTGCCAGCAGTGAATCAGGGGTGCATCAGCCCCAGCATTTT. Protein sequence: CASSESGVHQPQHF.

This clone appeared a single time. This probably arose from a read error, given a far larger clone one base away. Other DNA sequences in the same sample also yield this CDR3. This chain uses TRBV5-6 with TRBJ2-7, with D unresolved. In germline, CDR1 is SGHDT, CDR2 YYEEEE. The CDR3 is made up of 14 amino acids. Trimming took off 0 bases at V and 6 bases at J, with 13 bases between the two ends. The CDR3 DNA reads TGTGCCAGCAGCTTGGACTTTGCCCACGGCGAGCAGTACTTC. Protein product: CASSLDFAHGEQYF.

The V call is TRBV27, the J call TRBJ2-1; 8 positions match TRBD2. This CDR3 region has 15 residues. Trimming cost V 5 bases and J 0 bases; bases outside gene matches: 3. CDR1 is MNHEY and CDR2 is SMNVEV in the germline V gene (reference sequence). The CDR3 sequence is CASSREGHSYNEQFF. In DNA, the CDR3 is TGTGCCAGCAGTCGGGAGGGCCACTCCTACAATGAGCAGTTCTTC.

This clone has a handful of counts. The chain couples TRBV28 to TRBJ2-2; 7 bases agree with TRBD1. V dropped 5 bases and J dropped 3; count of bases not matched to a gene: 6. Germline-derived CDR1 and CDR2 are MDHEN and SYDVKM. The CDR3 spans 15 residues. The DNA of the CDR3 is TGTGCCAGCAGTGCCAACAGGGGTTACACCGGGGAGCTGTTTTTT. Amino acid sequence: CASSANRGYTGELFF.

This clone was recorded a few times. The genes are TRBV30 and TRBJ2-7, with no clear D. This CDR3 spans 13 amino acids. Trimming shortened V by 2 bases and J by 4 bases, and 12 bases separated the two germline ends. Looked up from germline, CDR1 is GTSNPN and CDR2 is SVGIG (reference sequence). The DNA for the CDR3 is TGTGCCTGGAGTAGCGAGAGCAGATACGAGCAGTACTTC. Residues: CAWSSESRYEQYF. The full variable domain, in which reference TRBV30 and TRBJ2-7 provide the parts outside the CDR3, is SQTIHQWPATLVQPVGSPLSLECTVEGTSNPNLYWYRQAAGRGLQLLFYSVGIGQISSEVPQNLSASRPQDRQFILSSKKLLLSDSGFYLCAWSSESRYEQYFGPGTRLTVT.

In the case of this clone: This probably arose from a read error, given a far larger clone one base away. This chain joins TRBV6-1 and TRBJ2-7; 11 bases map to TRBD1. CDR1 is MNHNS, CDR2 SASEGT, per germline. The CDR3 totals 19 residues. CDR3 sequence reads: CASSEAGDRGVSRLYAQYF. The CDR3 region has the DNA TGTGCCAGCAGTGAGGCCGGGGACAGGGGGGTCTCCCGCCTCTACGCGCAGTACTTC.

This clone counts as medium-sized (0.01 to 0.1%). This rearrangement joins TRBV28 to TRBJ2-2, with TRBD1 matching 8 bases. The CDR3 consists of 14 residues. Trimming cost V 5 bases and J 6 bases; bases outside gene matches: 5. Germline V gene sequence: CDR1 MDHEN, CDR2 SYDVKM. CDR3 amino acids: CASSQRTGSGELFF. The CDR3, as DNA: TGTGCCAGCAGTCAGCGGACAGGGTCCGGGGAGCTGTTTTTT.

A few counts support this clone. The chain has TRBV13 and TRBJ2-7, with 7 nucleotides matching TRBD2. V lost 6 bases, J lost 6 bases, and 8 bases stayed unmatched. This CDR3 contains 13 residues. Germline V gene lookup returns CDR1 PRHDT and CDR2 FYEKMQ (reference sequence). CDR3 protein: CASSSPGGGEQYF. The CDR3 DNA is TGTGCCAGCAGTTCTCCGGGGGGAGGCGAGCAGTACTTC.

The chain recombines TRBV30 with TRBJ2-1, with no clear D. Per the germline V gene, CDR1 is GTSNPN and CDR2 is SVGIG (reference sequence). The CDR3 contains 11 residues. V lost 3 bases and J lost 9, with 9 bases in between. The CDR3 reads CAWSIRLEQFF. CDR3 DNA: TGTGCCTGGAGCATCAGACTTGAGCAGTTCTTC.

By frequency in the sample, this clone is large (0.1 to 1%). The sample contains more than one DNA sequence encoding this CDR3. The chain recombines TRBV6-1 with TRBJ2-3; 12 bases are a match to TRBD2. Trimming cost V 8 bases and J 0 bases; bases outside gene matches: 0. In germline, CDR1 is MNHNS, CDR2 SASEGT. This CDR3 comprises 14 residues. CDR3 sequence: CASGLAGSTDTQYF. The CDR3 nucleotides are TGTGCCAGCGGACTAGCGGGAAGCACAGATACGCAGTATTTT.

The chain employs TRBV11-1 and TRBJ1-3; D might be TRBD1 (5 bases). The germline CDR1 and CDR2 sequences are SGHAT and FQDESV (reference sequence). Trimming cost V 4 bases and J 4 bases, with 20 bases left between them. The CDR3 is made up of 17 amino acids. As DNA, the CDR3 is TGTGCCAGCAGCTACTCTCGGACACCGGGTTCGGGAAACACCATATATTTT. Translating it yields CASSYSRTPGSGNTIYF.